This record concerns one TCR beta chain sequence. The antigen is unknown. The data are from a study of CD8 T cells in ankylosing spondylitis. Study-level findings and limits: There was reportedly significant enrichment of clones that were disease-linked in matched ankylosing spondylitis synovial fluid. Typical of ankylosing spondylitis blood, it appeared, was a TCR beta motif of roughly eight highly homologous variants. Earlier reports found some motif variants in synovial fluid and blood in reactive arthritis.

As the method for making TCR beta libraries, quantitative 5'-RACE with molecular barcodes was used. TCRdb itself ran the 5' RACE reads through MiXCR, one entry per CDR3 protein. The table includes approximately 220,000 distinct CDR3 sequences, roughly 26% detected once. Sequencing was carried out using blood, either unsorted or a sorted T cell fraction (not recorded which). The TCR originated in a male donor with ankylosing spondylitis or in good health (not recorded which).

CDR3 DNA sequence: TGTGCCAGCAGTTACGGGGGGAGTAGTAGGACCCAGTACTTC. Protein sequence: CASSYGGSSRTQYF. The chain links TRBV6-2 or TRBV6-3 to TRBJ2-5, with D perhaps TRBD2 (6 bases). V was cut by 2 bases and J by 7 bases, with 14 bases left in between. The CDR3 covers 14 residues. Germline V CDR1 and CDR2: MNHEY, SVGEGT.